This passage covers 11 T cell receptor beta chains from one sample sequenced in a study of cytomegalovirus exposure and HLA in healthy donors. The primer mix had 60 Vbeta and 13 Jbeta primers. Profiled with immunoSEQ multiplex PCR; TCRdb holds only in-frame clones, not every one. The data contain approximately 220,000 clones, nearly 80% of them seen just once; the ten biggest clones take up 1.5% to 2%. The sample comprised PBMCs. Receptors originate from a male donor in good health and CMV-seronegative.

The genes are TRBV4-2 and TRBJ1-4, with D perhaps matching TRBD1 (5 bases). Trimming removed 1 base from V and 0 bases from J, with 9 bases in between. Germline values: CDR1 LGHNA, CDR2 YNFKEQ. The CDR3 runs 16 residues. This CDR3 reads CASSQAQGATNEKLFF. The CDR3 nucleotides read TGTGCCAGCAGCCAAGCCCAGGGTGCAACTAATGAAAAACTGTTTTTT.

The J gene is TRBJ1-2, the V gene TRBV2; 7 nucleotides align to TRBD1. This CDR3 comprises 14 residues. Per the germline V gene, CDR1 is SNHLY and CDR2 is FYNNEI. The V and J ends lost 8 bases and 2 bases, in that order; junction bases with no gene match: 8. For the CDR3, the DNA is TGTGCCAGCGGAAGCAGGGGGGTGAACTATGGCTACACCTTC. Protein product: CASGSRGVNYGYTF. Full variable domain (outside the CDR3, taken from reference TRBV2 and TRBJ1-2): EPEVTQTPSHQVTQMGQEVILRCVPISNHLYFYWYRQILGQKVEFLVSFYNNEISEKSEIFDDQFSVERPDGSNFTLKIRSTKLEDSAMYFCASGSRGVNYGYTFGSGTRLTVV.

This sequence joins TRBV5-6 and TRBJ1-2; a weak D match, TRBD1 (6 bases). Germline loops: CDR1 SGHDT, CDR2 YYEEEE. The CDR3 runs 15 residues. Deletions cut 3 bases from V and 6 bases from J, with 18 bases between. The CDR3 reads CASSSGGGLPDGYTF. The DNA for the CDR3 is TGTGCCAGCAGCTCGGGGGGGGGCCTACCCGATGGCTACACCTTC.

V and J are TRBV5-1 and TRBJ1-1; no reliable D call. V was pared by 4 bases and J by 3 bases, with 7 bases between. The CDR3 length is 12 residues. Germline CDR1 and CDR2: SGHRS and YFSETQ. The CDR3 DNA is TGCGCCAGCAGCCGGAGGGACACTGAAGCTTTCTTT. It specifies CASSRRDTEAFF.

The rearrangement links TRBV27 to TRBJ1-5; 7 nucleotides align to TRBD1. This CDR3 region has 17 residues. CDR1 MNHEY and CDR2 SMNVEV come from the germline V gene (reference sequence). J lost 3 bases, V lost 5 bases, and 13 bases had no gene match. CDR3 residues: CASSPPQGPKYNQPQHF. CDR3 sequence (DNA): TGTGCCAGCAGTCCTCCACAGGGGCCCAAGTACAATCAGCCCCAGCATTTT.

The CDR3 nucleotides are TGCAGCGTCGGAACCATGGACAGCCGCACAGATACGCAGTATTTT. Residues: CSVGTMDSRTDTQYF. The chain is built from TRBV29-1 and TRBJ2-3; perhaps TRBD1 as D (6 bases). V lost 6 bases and J 1 base, leaving 17 bases between the germline ends. CDR3 size: 15 residues. The germline CDR1 and CDR2 sequences are SQVTM and ANQGSEA.

This chain connects TRBV28 to TRBJ1-1, with 7 nucleotides matching TRBD1. Germline lookup yields CDR1 MDHEN and CDR2 SYDVKM. The CDR3 has 16 amino acids. V lost 4 bases and J lost 1; bases outside the gene matches: 9. The CDR3 coding sequence is TGTGCCAGCAGTTCCCCCCGGACAGGAGGGAACACTGAAGCTTTCTTT. Amino acid sequence: CASSSPRTGGNTEAFF.

V is TRBV6-5 and J is TRBJ1-1; TRBD1 is a possible D gene (6 bases). The CDR3 is 14 residues long. With 6 bases removed from V and 1 base from J, the gap between germline ends came to 12 bases. Germline values: CDR1 MNHEY, CDR2 SVGAGI. The CDR3 loop is CASRNRVGNTEAFF. CDR3 in DNA: TGTGCCAGCAGGAACAGGGTCGGGAACACTGAAGCTTTCTTT.

The rearrangement links TRBV5-1 to TRBJ1-4; D not resolved. The V gene lost 0 bases and the J gene lost 4 bases, with 7 bases spanning the gap. Germline V gene data show CDR1 as SGHRS and CDR2 as YFSETQ. The CDR3 loop spans 14 amino acids. This CDR3 reads CASSLEQHNEKLFF. The CDR3, as DNA: TGCGCCAGCAGCTTGGAACAGCATAATGAAAAACTGTTTTTT. Using reference TRBV5-1 and TRBJ1-4 for the parts outside the CDR3, the full variable domain is KAGVTQTPRYLIKTRGQQVTLSCSPISGHRSVSWYQQTPGQGLQFLFEYFSETQRNKGNFPGRFSGRQFSNSRSEMNVSTLELGDSALYLCASSLEQHNEKLFFGSGTQLSVL.

The rearrangement joins TRBV13 to TRBJ2-5; 9 bases are shared with TRBD2. The length of the CDR3 is 15 residues. After removal of 2 bases from V and 2 bases from J, the junction contained 3 bases not matched to a gene. The germline V gene has CDR1 PRHDT and CDR2 FYEKMQ (reference sequence). This chain's CDR3 is CASSLRLAGQETQYF. CDR3 DNA: TGTGCCAGCAGCTTACGGCTAGCGGGACAAGAGACCCAGTACTTC. The variable domain in full, completed from reference TRBV13 and TRBJ2-5, reads AAGVIQSPRHLIKEKRETATLKCYPIPRHDTVYWYQQGPGQDPQFLISFYEKMQSDKGSIPDRFSAQQFSDYHSELNMSSLELGDSALYFCASSLRLAGQETQYFGPGTRLLVL.

This chain connects TRBV2 to TRBJ2-2; 12 nucleotides match TRBD1. The CDR3 runs to 15 residues. J was trimmed by 5 bases and V by 6 bases; bases with no gene match: 4. Germline CDR1 SNHLY, CDR2 FYNNEI. CDR3 sequence (DNA): TGTGCCAGCAGCGGGACAGGGGGCTGGACCGGGGAGCTGTTTTTT. Its protein is CASSGTGGWTGELFF.